One T cell receptor (beta chain) is described in this entry. The source of the sample is a study of technical replicates of blood from several donors. CDR1 is MGHRA, CDR2 YSYEKL, per germline. Trimming took 1 base from V and 7 from J; bases not matched to a gene: 8. CDR3 length: 15 amino acids. Only in-frame clones appear in the TCRdb table, and some are missing; sequencing was by immunoSEQ multiplex PCR. The profile shows over 70,000 clones, around 93% of them singletons. The V call is TRBV4-1, the J call TRBJ1-2; TRBD1 matches 8 bases. Specimen: T cells isolated from PBMCs. The receptor was derived from a human donor in good health. CDR3 protein: CASSQVRQGIAGYTF. The CDR3 DNA sequence: TGCGCCAGCAGCCAAGTCAGACAGGGGATAGCTGGCTACACCTTC.